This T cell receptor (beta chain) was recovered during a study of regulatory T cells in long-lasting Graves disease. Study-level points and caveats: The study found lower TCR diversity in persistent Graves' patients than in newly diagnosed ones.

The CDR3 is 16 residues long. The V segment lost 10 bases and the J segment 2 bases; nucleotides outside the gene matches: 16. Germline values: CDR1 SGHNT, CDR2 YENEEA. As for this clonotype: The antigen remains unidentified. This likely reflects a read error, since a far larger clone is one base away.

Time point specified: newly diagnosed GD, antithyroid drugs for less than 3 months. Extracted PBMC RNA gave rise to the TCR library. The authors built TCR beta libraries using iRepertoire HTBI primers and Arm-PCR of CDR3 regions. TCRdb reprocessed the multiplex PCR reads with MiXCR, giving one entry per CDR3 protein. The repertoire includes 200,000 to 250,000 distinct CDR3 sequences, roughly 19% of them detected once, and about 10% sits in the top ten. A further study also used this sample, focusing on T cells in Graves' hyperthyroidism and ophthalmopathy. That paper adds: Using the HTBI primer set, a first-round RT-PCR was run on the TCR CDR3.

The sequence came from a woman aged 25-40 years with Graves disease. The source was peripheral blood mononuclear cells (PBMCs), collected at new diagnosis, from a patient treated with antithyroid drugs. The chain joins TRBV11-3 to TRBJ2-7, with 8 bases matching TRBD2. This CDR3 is CANSGISAGVPYEQYF. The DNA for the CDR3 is TGTGCCAACAGTGGGATCTCAGCGGGAGTCCCCTACGAGCAGTACTTC.